The 30 T cell receptor beta chains listed next were all sequenced from one sample in a study of T cell responses to AZD1222 COVID-19 vaccine. Assay: immunoSEQ multiplex PCR; the TCRdb copy retains only in-frame clones and omits some. The listing contains over 140,000 clones. Sample: peripheral blood. The origin of the receptors is an adult in good health.

This chain's CDR3 is CASAYQGGTYNEQFF. CDR3 nucleotide sequence: TGTGCCAGCGCCTATCAGGGAGGGACTTACAATGAGCAGTTCTTC. The rearrangement joins TRBV7-9 to TRBJ2-1; 7 bases are shared with TRBD2. V shed 8 bases, J shed 4 bases, and the junction held 11 bases outside the gene matches. CDR3 size: 15 residues. CDR1 is SEHNR, CDR2 FQNEAQ, per germline (reference sequence).

The V call is TRBV27, the J call TRBJ2-3, with D perhaps TRBD2 (6 bases). V was shortened by 5 bases and J by 0 bases, with 18 bases between the two germline ends. The CDR3 covers 17 residues. Germline V lookup: CDR1 MNHEY, CDR2 SMNVEV (reference sequence). The CDR3 here is CASSPLVRGSSTDTQYF. The DNA of the CDR3 is TGTGCCAGCAGTCCCCTGGTGCGGGGCTCAAGCACAGATACGCAGTATTTT.

This chain connects TRBV6-1 to TRBJ1-4; unclear D gene. V gave up 2 bases and J gave up 1 base, with 14 bases separating them. This CDR3 region has 17 residues. Germline assignment: CDR1 MNHNS and CDR2 SASEGT. In DNA, the CDR3 is TGTGCCAGCAGTGAAAAAGACACATGGGGAACTAATGAAAAACTGTTTTTT. The encoded protein is CASSEKDTWGTNEKLFF.

The chain combines TRBV19 with TRBJ1-1; unclear D gene. There are 13 residues in the CDR3. V gave up 2 bases and J gave up 4 bases, with 8 bases separating them. Germline V gene sequence: CDR1 LNHDA, CDR2 SQIVND (reference sequence). The CDR3 DNA reads as TGTGCCAGTAGTATAAAGTCCGGCACTGAAGCTTTCTTT. It specifies CASSIKSGTEAFF. The complete variable domain, with remaining parts taken from reference TRBV19 and TRBJ1-1, reads DGGITQSPKYLFRKEGQNVTLSCEQNLNHDAMYWYRQDPGQGLRLIYYSQIVNDFQKGDIAEGYSVSREKKESFPLTVTSAQKNPTAFYLCASSIKSGTEAFFGQGTRLTVV.

The genes are TRBV2 and TRBJ2-1, with 9 bases identical to TRBD1. With 6 bases clipped from V and 0 bases from J, the junction kept 3 bases outside the gene matches. CDR3 length: 15 amino acids. Per germline, CDR1 SNHLY and CDR2 FYNNEI. Here the CDR3 reads CASSRDRASYNEQFF. Written as DNA, the CDR3 is TGTGCCAGCAGCCGGGACAGGGCCTCCTACAATGAGCAGTTCTTC.

The chain links TRBV10-3 to TRBJ1-1; 11 positions agree with TRBD1. Unmatched junction bases numbered 11, after V lost 4 bases and J lost 10 bases. The CDR3 covers 15 residues. Germline V gene data show CDR1 as ENHRY and CDR2 as SYGVKD. The CDR3 DNA reads as TGTGCCATCAGTGGGCGGACAGGGGGCGAATCAGCAGCTTTCTTT. Translating it yields CAISGRTGGESAAFF.

The gene calls are TRBV5-6 and TRBJ1-4; D not certain. This CDR3 has 12 amino acids. V was shortened by 3 bases and J by 4 bases, with 4 bases between the two germline ends. Germline V gene lookup returns CDR1 SGHDT and CDR2 YYEEEE. The CDR3 sequence is CASSSRNEKLFF. The CDR3 bases are TGTGCCAGCAGCTCGCGTAATGAAAAACTGTTTTTT.

The gene calls are TRBV2 and TRBJ2-7, with 11 bases lining up with TRBD1. From germline, CDR1 is SNHLY and CDR2 FYNNEI. The trim removed 6 bases at V and 5 bases at J, leaving 6 bases unmatched. The CDR3 contains 14 residues. CDR3 in DNA: TGTGCCAGCAGCGGGACAGGGGGACGGGACGAGCAGTACTTC. It encodes CASSGTGGRDEQYF. Full variable domain (remainder filled in from reference TRBV2 and TRBJ2-7): EPEVTQTPSHQVTQMGQEVILRCVPISNHLYFYWYRQILGQKVEFLVSFYNNEISEKSEIFDDQFSVERPDGSNFTLKIRSTKLEDSAMYFCASSGTGGRDEQYFGPGTRLTVT.

The CDR3 nucleotides are TGTGCCAGTAGGGCCGGAACGCTCGGGGGCTACACCTTC. The encoded protein is CASRAGTLGGYTF. This chain connects TRBV19 to TRBJ1-2; D call uncertain. CDR1 is LNHDA and CDR2 is SQIVND in the germline V gene (reference sequence). The CDR3 extends over 13 amino acids. Trimming shortened V by 6 bases and J by 8 bases, and 16 bases separated the two germline ends.

This chain connects TRBV7-7 to TRBJ2-3; D gene uncertain. V dropped 5 bases and J dropped 2 bases, with 14 bases sitting between them. Germline CDR1 reads SSHAT; CDR2 reads FNYEAQ (reference sequence). The CDR3 consists of 15 residues. As DNA, the CDR3 is TGTGCCAGCAGCCGTGACGCCGGCAACACAGATACGCAGTATTTT. It encodes CASSRDAGNTDTQYF. Together with reference TRBV7-7 and TRBJ2-3, the CDR3 gives the full variable domain: GAGVSQSPRYKVTKRGQDVTLRCDPISSHATLYWYQQALGQGPEFLTYFNYEAQPDKSGLPSDRFSAERPEGSISTLTIQRTEQRDSAMYRCASSRDAGNTDTQYFGPGTRLTVL.

V is TRBV19 and J is TRBJ2-7; 9 nucleotides line up with TRBD2. Germline assignment: CDR1 LNHDA and CDR2 SQIVND (reference sequence). CDR3 length equals 15 residues. With V trimmed by 3 bases and J by 5 bases, 8 bases remained unmatched. The CDR3 DNA follows: TGTGCCAGTAGTATTGCGGCGGGGGGGAGACACGAGCAGTACTTC. Translated: CASSIAAGGRHEQYF. The full variable domain, completed using reference TRBV19 and TRBJ2-7, is DGGITQSPKYLFRKEGQNVTLSCEQNLNHDAMYWYRQDPGQGLRLIYYSQIVNDFQKGDIAEGYSVSREKKESFPLTVTSAQKNPTAFYLCASSIAAGGRHEQYFGPGTRLTVT.

This chain connects TRBV6-5 to TRBJ2-7; 8 bases fit TRBD2. Germline V gene lookup returns CDR1 MNHEY and CDR2 SVGAGI. The CDR3 is made up of 14 amino acids. V trimming: 5 bases; J trimming: 2 bases; junction bases outside the gene matches: 5. CDR3 in amino acids: CASSQSGGPYEQYF. In DNA form, the CDR3 reads TGTGCCAGCAGTCAAAGCGGGGGCCCCTACGAGCAGTACTTC.

The rearrangement links TRBV11-3 to TRBJ1-1; no definite D call. CDR1 SGHNT and CDR2 YENEEA come from the germline V gene. V lost 1 base to trimming and J lost 0 bases, with 12 bases between them. The CDR3 extends over 16 amino acids. The CDR3 reads CASSLGTRNMNTEAFF. The CDR3, as DNA: TGTGCCAGCAGCTTAGGGACGAGGAACATGAACACTGAAGCTTTCTTT. The complete variable domain, with remaining parts taken from reference TRBV11-3 and TRBJ1-1, reads EAGVVQSPRYKIIEKKQPVAFWCNPISGHNTLYWYLQNLGQGPELLIRYENEEAVDDSQLPKDRFSAERLKGVDSTLKIQPAELGDSAVYLCASSLGTRNMNTEAFFGQGTRLTVV.

The V and J genes are TRBV28 and TRBJ1-5; D is ambiguous. Germline V gives CDR1 MDHEN, CDR2 SYDVKM. CDR3 length equals 15 residues. The ends were cut back, 5 bases at V and 0 bases at J, with 11 bases in the middle. The DNA of the CDR3 is TGTGCCAGCAGTCCCCCGGGGTATAGCAATCAGCCCCAGCATTTT. Its protein is CASSPPGYSNQPQHF.

The J gene is TRBJ1-5, the V gene TRBV4-1; unclear D gene. Trimming removed 4 bases from V and 3 bases from J, with 10 bases in between. The CDR3 is made up of 14 amino acids. CDR1 is MGHRA, CDR2 YSYEKL, per germline. CDR3 sequence (DNA): TGCGCCAGCAGCCTGGACTCCCCCAATCAGCCCCAGCATTTT. Protein product: CASSLDSPNQPQHF.

The chain couples TRBV14 to TRBJ1-6, with TRBD1 matching 8 bases. The V segment lost 1 base and the J segment 0 bases; nucleotides outside the gene matches: 8. CDR3 length equals 19 residues. Germline CDR1 reads SGHDN; CDR2 reads FVKESK. The chain's CDR3 is CASSQGRTGPSSYNSPLHF. DNA of the CDR3: TGTGCCAGCAGCCAAGGGCGGACAGGGCCCAGCTCCTATAATTCACCCCTCCACTTT.

The V and J genes are TRBV7-6 and TRBJ1-6, with D unclear. The CDR3 extends over 13 amino acids. Trimming cost V 5 bases and J 4 bases, with 6 bases left between them. CDR1 is SGHVS and CDR2 is FNYEAQ in the germline V gene. Here the CDR3 reads CASSPRYNSPLHF. The DNA for the CDR3 is TGTGCCAGCAGCCCGAGGTATAATTCACCCCTCCACTTT.

V gene TRBV9 combines with J gene TRBJ1-2; 11 nucleotides line up with TRBD1. V dropped 3 bases and J dropped 6; count of bases not matched to a gene: 7. Per germline, CDR1 SGDLS and CDR2 YYNGEE. This CDR3 has 15 residues. The CDR3 protein is CASSADRGRRDGYTF. The DNA for the CDR3 is TGTGCCAGCAGCGCGGACAGGGGGCGACGGGATGGCTACACCTTC.

The rearrangement joins TRBV2 to TRBJ1-5; 8 nucleotides match TRBD1. V lost 3 bases and J lost 7; bases outside the gene matches: 8. The germline CDR1 and CDR2 sequences are SNHLY and FYNNEI. The length of the CDR3 is 15 residues. The CDR3 nucleotides are TGTGCCAGCAGTGATACCAGGGGGCGAGGGCAGCCCCAGCATTTT. The encoded protein is CASSDTRGRGQPQHF.

The chain has TRBV10-3 and TRBJ2-3, with D possibly being TRBD1 (6 bases). The CDR3 has 12 amino acids. Trimming cost V 10 bases and J 1 base, with 9 bases left between them. The germline V gene has CDR1 ENHRY and CDR2 SYGVKD. The CDR3 reads CATRQGTDTQYF. In nucleotides, the CDR3 is TGTGCCACCCGACAGGGCACAGATACGCAGTATTTT.

This rearrangement joins TRBV7-9 to TRBJ1-6; D gene unclear. Germline CDR1 reads SEHNR; CDR2 reads FQNEAQ (reference sequence). CDR3 length equals 12 residues. V lost 6 bases to trimming and J lost 11 bases, with 11 bases between them. The chain's CDR3 is CASSTDEAPLHF. DNA for the CDR3: TGTGCCAGCAGTACAGATGAGGCACCCCTCCACTTT.

The chain couples TRBV20-1 to TRBJ1-2; tentative D call: TRBD1 (5 bases). The CDR3 length is 15 residues. From germline, CDR1 is DFQATT and CDR2 SNEGSKA (reference sequence). V lost 3 bases and J lost 4, with 18 bases in between. The CDR3 sequence: CSASSRLKGFYGYTF. The CDR3 nucleotides read TGCAGTGCTAGTTCGAGACTGAAGGGGTTCTATGGCTACACCTTC.

The V gene is TRBV5-4, the J gene TRBJ1-1; a possible D gene is TRBD1 (6 bases). The CDR3 is 15 amino acids. Germline lookup yields CDR1 SGHNT and CDR2 YYREEE (reference sequence). V was shortened by 2 bases and J by 0 bases, with 11 bases between the two germline ends. The CDR3 DNA follows: TGTGCCAGCAGCTTAGGGGGGTACATGAACACTGAAGCTTTCTTT. It codes for CASSLGGYMNTEAFF.

The CDR3 reads CASSPGKWGFETQYF. DNA of the CDR3: TGTGCCAGCTCACCGGGAAAGTGGGGCTTTGAGACCCAGTACTTC. V is TRBV18 and J is TRBJ2-5; D is possibly TRBD1 (5 bases). The CDR3 loop spans 15 amino acids. Trimming stripped 3 bases from V and 5 bases from J, with 16 bases between. Looked up from germline, CDR1 is KGHSH and CDR2 is LQKENI.

A word on this clone: At the DNA level, this CDR3 is encoded by other sequences in the same sample as well. The rearrangement links TRBV7-2 to TRBJ1-5, with D unresolved. CDR3 length: 13 residues. V was cut by 6 bases and J by 1 base, with 7 bases left in between. CDR1 and CDR2 (germline): SGHTA, FQGNSA. The CDR3 is CASSRQSNQPQHF. The CDR3 DNA reads TGTGCCAGCAGTAGACAAAGCAATCAGCCCCAGCATTTT.

The rearrangement joins TRBV7-2 to TRBJ2-3; 9 bases fit TRBD2. The CDR3 spans 15 residues. V lost 5 bases and J lost 12; bases outside the gene matches: 15. Germline V gene data show CDR1 as SGHTA and CDR2 as FQGNSA. Written as DNA, the CDR3 is TGTGCCAGCAGCGCCGTTGGGGCGGGGGGGCCGGTTCAGTATTTT. The encoded protein is CASSAVGAGGPVQYF.

The rearrangement links TRBV4-1 to TRBJ1-1, with D possibly matching TRBD1 (5 bases). Trimming cost V 4 bases and J 2 bases, with 11 bases left between them. The CDR3 consists of 14 residues. From germline, CDR1 is MGHRA and CDR2 YSYEKL. The CDR3 nucleotides are TGCGCCAGCAGCCCTGGGGCAGGTAACACTGAAGCTTTCTTT. This sequence encodes CASSPGAGNTEAFF.

The genes are TRBV10-3 and TRBJ2-2; 8 bases are shared with TRBD2. Germline loops: CDR1 ENHRY, CDR2 SYGVKD. The V segment lost 0 bases and the J segment 6 bases; nucleotides outside the gene matches: 0. The CDR3 is 14 residues long. The CDR3 protein is CAISESAGAGELFF. CDR3 nucleotide sequence: TGTGCCATCAGTGAGTCAGCGGGGGCCGGGGAGCTGTTTTTT.

The chain has TRBV4-1 and TRBJ1-1; TRBD1 is a possible D gene (6 bases). Germline lookup yields CDR1 MGHRA and CDR2 YSYEKL. This CDR3 spans 14 amino acids. Trimming removed 1 base from V and 5 bases from J, with 11 bases in between. CDR3 coding DNA: TGCGCCAGCAGCCAAGGGTGGGGGCGAACTGAAGCTTTCTTT. It encodes CASSQGWGRTEAFF.

The rearrangement uses TRBV2 and TRBJ2-3, with a possible D match to TRBD2 (6 bases). This CDR3 contains 16 residues. Trimming took off 6 bases at V and 0 bases at J, with 16 bases between the two ends. The germline gives CDR1 SNHLY, CDR2 FYNNEI. This chain's CDR3 is CASRKDRAGSTDTQYF. CDR3 DNA sequence: TGTGCCAGCAGAAAGGATAGGGCGGGGAGCACAGATACGCAGTATTTT.